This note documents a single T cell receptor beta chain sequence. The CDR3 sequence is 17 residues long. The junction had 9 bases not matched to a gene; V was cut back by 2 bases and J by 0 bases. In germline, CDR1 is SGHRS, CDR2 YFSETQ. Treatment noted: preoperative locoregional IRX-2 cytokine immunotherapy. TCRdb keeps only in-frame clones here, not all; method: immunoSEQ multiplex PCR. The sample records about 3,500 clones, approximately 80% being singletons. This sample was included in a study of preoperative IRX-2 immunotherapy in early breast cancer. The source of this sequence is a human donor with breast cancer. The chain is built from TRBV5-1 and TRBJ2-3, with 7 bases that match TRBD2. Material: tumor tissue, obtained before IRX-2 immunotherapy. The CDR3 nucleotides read TGCGCCAGCAGCTTCGGTTTGCTAGCGGTTAGCACAGATACGCAGTATTTT. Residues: CASSFGLLAVSTDTQYF. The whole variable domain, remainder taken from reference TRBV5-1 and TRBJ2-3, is KAGVTQTPRYLIKTRGQQVTLSCSPISGHRSVSWYQQTPGQGLQFLFEYFSETQRNKGNFPGRFSGRQFSNSRSEMNVSTLELGDSALYLCASSFGLLAVSTDTQYFGPGTRLTVL.